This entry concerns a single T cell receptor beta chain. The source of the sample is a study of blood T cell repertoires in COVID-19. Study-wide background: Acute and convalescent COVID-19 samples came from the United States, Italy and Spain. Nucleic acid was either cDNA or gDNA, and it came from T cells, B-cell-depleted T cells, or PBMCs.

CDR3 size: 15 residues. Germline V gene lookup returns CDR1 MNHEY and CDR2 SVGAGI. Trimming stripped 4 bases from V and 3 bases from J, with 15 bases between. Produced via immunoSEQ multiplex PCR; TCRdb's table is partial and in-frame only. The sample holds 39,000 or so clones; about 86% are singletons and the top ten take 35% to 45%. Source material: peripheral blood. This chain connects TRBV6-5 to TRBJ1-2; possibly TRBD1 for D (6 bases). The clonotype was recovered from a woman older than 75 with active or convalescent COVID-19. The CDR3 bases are TGTGCCAGCAGTTCCCACCTAAACAGGGACTATGGCTACACCTTC. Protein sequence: CASSSHLNRDYGYTF.